Listed here is a single TCR beta chain. The sample originates from a study of blood T cell repertoires in COVID-19. Study summary: Samples representing acute and convalescent COVID-19 were sourced from the United States, Italy and Spain. PBMCs, B-cell-depleted T cells, or T cells provided the cDNA or gDNA that made up the material.

Study processing details: Estimation of nucleated cell counts relied on the amplification of reference gene primers. Only in-frame clones appear in the TCRdb table, and some are missing; sequencing was by immunoSEQ multiplex PCR. Clone size and the V and J calls come from that table; the DNA yielded D and trimming. This sample has a few hundred thousand clones, with about 80% found just once. The CDR3 length is 16 residues. Trimming at V came to 1 base and at J to 2 bases, leaving 2 bases not matched to a gene. CDR1 MNHNS and CDR2 SASEGT come from the germline V gene. Sequencing was performed on peripheral blood. This TCR was recovered from an elderly woman with acute or convalescent COVID-19. The V and J genes are TRBV6-1 and TRBJ2-2; 9 positions agree with TRBD2. CDR3 bases: TGTGCCAGCAGTGAAGGACTAGCGGCCAACACCGGGGAGCTGTTTTTT. Its translation is CASSEGLAANTGELFF.